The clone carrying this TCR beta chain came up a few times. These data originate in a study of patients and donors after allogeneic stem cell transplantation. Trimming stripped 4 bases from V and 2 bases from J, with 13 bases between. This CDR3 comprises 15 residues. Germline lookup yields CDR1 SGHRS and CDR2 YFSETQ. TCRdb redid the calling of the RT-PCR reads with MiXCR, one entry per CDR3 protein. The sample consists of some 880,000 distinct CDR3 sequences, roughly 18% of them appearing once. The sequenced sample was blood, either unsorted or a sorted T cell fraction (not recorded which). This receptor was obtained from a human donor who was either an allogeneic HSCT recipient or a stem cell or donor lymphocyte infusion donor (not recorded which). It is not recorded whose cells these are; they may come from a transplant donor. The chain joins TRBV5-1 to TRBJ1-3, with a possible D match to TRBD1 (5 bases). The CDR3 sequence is CASSETGTTGNTIYF. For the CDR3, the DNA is TGCGCCAGCAGCGAAACCGGGACTACTGGAAACACCATATATTTT.